One sample yielded the 9 T cell receptor beta chains listed below, sequenced in a study of blood T cell repertoires in COVID-19. TCRdb's copy holds only in-frame clones and misses some; the assay was immunoSEQ multiplex PCR. The sample consists of around 220,000 clones, almost 90% of them appearing once. The sequenced sample was PBMCs or T cells enriched from blood (not recorded which). The receptors come from a man aged 25 to 40 who had been exposed to COVID-19.

V usage is TRBV7-9 and J usage is TRBJ2-1; 7 bases are shared with TRBD1. The V and J ends lost 4 bases and 8 bases, in that order; junction bases with no gene match: 14. The CDR3 totals 16 residues. The germline CDR1 and CDR2 sequences are SEHNR and FQNEAQ (reference sequence). The CDR3 sequence is CASSWNDRVSTHEQFF. CDR3 coding DNA: TGTGCCAGCAGCTGGAACGACAGGGTGAGCACCCATGAGCAGTTCTTC.

The J gene is TRBJ1-1, the V gene TRBV7-9; D not certain. This CDR3 contains 12 residues. With 7 bases removed from V and 3 bases from J, the gap between germline ends came to 9 bases. The V gene's germline CDR1 is SEHNR and CDR2 FQNEAQ (reference sequence). DNA of the CDR3: TGTGCCAGCACAGCGGTGGACACTGAAGCTTTCTTT. This codes for CASTAVDTEAFF.

The chain is built from TRBV4-1 and TRBJ2-7; D gene ambiguous. Trimming cost V 0 bases and J 5 bases, with 11 bases left between them. Germline V gene data show CDR1 as MGHRA and CDR2 as YSYEKL. The CDR3 sequence is 14 residues long. For the CDR3, the DNA is TGCGCCAGCAGCCAAGAGGTATTAAGCGACGAGCAGTACTTC. Amino acids: CASSQEVLSDEQYF.

The rearrangement links TRBV27 to TRBJ2-3; D remains ambiguous. V was clipped by 2 bases and J by 2 bases, with 5 bases between them. The length of the CDR3 is 13 residues. Looked up from germline, CDR1 is MNHEY and CDR2 is SMNVEV (reference sequence). For the CDR3, the DNA is TGTGCCAGCAGTTTAGAGGTCACAGATACGCAGTATTTT. Amino acids: CASSLEVTDTQYF.

The chain carries TRBV5-6 and TRBJ1-6, with 10 nucleotides matching TRBD1. The germline V gene has CDR1 SGHDT and CDR2 YYEEEE. The V segment lost 2 bases and the J segment 9 bases; nucleotides outside the gene matches: 2. The CDR3 is made up of 14 amino acids. The CDR3: CASSLGTGASPLHF. The CDR3 nucleotides read TGTGCCAGCAGCTTAGGGACAGGGGCTTCACCCCTCCACTTT.

Regarding this clone: One end of the junction is discordant with germline, which a read error may explain. V and J are TRBV3-1 (or the pseudogene TRBV3-2) and TRBJ2-2; a possible D gene is TRBD2 (5 bases). Germline CDR1 reads LGHDT; CDR2 reads YNNKEL (reference sequence). CDR3 size: 15 residues. The CDR3 DNA sequence: TGTGCCAGCAGCCAAGGGCTAGCTCGCACCGAGGAGCTGTTTTTT. Its protein product is CASSQGLARTEELFF.

This chain joins TRBV6-1 and TRBJ1-2; a weak D match, TRBD1 (5 bases). Trimming took 1 base from V and 7 from J, leaving 16 bases between them. The CDR3 runs to 15 residues. In germline, CDR1 is MNHNS, CDR2 SASEGT. CDR3 sequence (DNA): TGTGCCAGCAGTGAAGATTGGGGTTACCAGGGTGGCTACACCTTC. This sequence encodes CASSEDWGYQGGYTF.

The rearrangement uses TRBV7-2 and TRBJ1-1; D remains ambiguous. Germline V gives CDR1 SGHTA, CDR2 FQGNSA. The ends were cut back, 2 bases at V and 2 bases at J, with 15 bases in the middle. There are 16 residues in the CDR3. In nucleotides, the CDR3 is TGTGCCAGCAGCTTAACCGGGTGGAACCTAAACACTGAAGCTTTCTTT. Protein: CASSLTGWNLNTEAFF.

Of note for this clone: One junction end does not reproduce the germline sequence, and a read error may be involved. The rearrangement joins TRBV11-2 to TRBJ2-6; D call uncertain. The V gene's germline CDR1 is SGHAT and CDR2 FQNNGV. The CDR3 spans 14 residues. CDR3 loop: CASNLLSGANVLTF. The CDR3, as DNA: TGTGCCAGCAACTTACTGAGCGGGGCCAACGTCCTGACTTTC.